The present TCR beta chain was sequenced within a study of blood T cell repertoires in COVID-19 (dated by TCRdb to the early 2020s). With regard to the full study: Samples from collaborators originated in the United States, Italy and Spain and spanned both the acute and convalescent phases of COVID-19. The sample metadata nearly always contained a de-identified subject ID, COVID-19 status, age in years and sex. The repertoires were released in a freely available public database meant as a resource for research on the immune response to SARS-CoV-2. Where available, HLA class I and class II types were obtained from metadata supplied by the sample provider rather than from assay-based typing. Deeply sampled blood TCRbeta repertoires from subjects exposed to, actively infected with, or recovered from COVID-19 were included in the dataset. The prospective study material was composed of cDNA or gDNA derived from T cells, B-cell-depleted T cells, or PBMCs. Samples came from the ongoing ImmuneRACE study (first 160 participants) plus 1,254 subjects from 6 global collaborators.

About this clone: It has no known antigen specificity. Per-nucleotide qualities are absent, and no much larger clonotype sits a single base away.

Another Seattle source contributed samples from volunteer blood donors who had recovered from COVID-19. Whole blood was collected in K2EDTA tubes by collaborating institutions according to the institutions' own protocols. For TCRbeta analysis, collaborators shipped samples as frozen whole blood, isolated PBMCs, or DNA extracted from either of those sample types. General study outcomes and caveats: The quantity of clinical and demographic metadata differed by source and by participant and was supplied without curation.

V trim: 4 bases; J trim: 5 bases; unmatched bases: 8. Looking up the germline V gene yields CDR1 SGHRS and CDR2 YFSETQ. The CDR3, from cysteine to phenylalanine, totals 14 residues. Only CDR3 DNA remains: 42 bases, in frame from the first base. TCRbeta CDR3 regions were amplified from genomic DNA using the immunoSEQ Assay, a bias-controlled multiplex PCR. On the study's bioinformatics: The number of nucleated cells in each sample was estimated from the amplification of reference gene primers within the assay. To quantify the absolute abundance of each unique TCRbeta CDR3 rearrangement, sequence reads were collapsed and filtered. For each sample, productive Simpson clonality was calculated as the square root of Simpson's diversity index over productive rearrangements. The immuneACCESS repertoire file appears here via TCRdb, limited to in-frame rearrangements. These files lack a portion of the clones; in checked studies, under half of the deficit traces to unresolved V genes, and the cause of the others is not known. The V and J calls and clone size are taken from that table; D and trimming were inferred from the DNA. In this sample the table shows under 250,000 clones, around 82% of which occur a single time. The ten top clones hold approximately 2.9% of the sample.

Material: peripheral blood. The V and J genes are TRBV5-1 and TRBJ2-7; TRBD2 fits 8 bases in the junction. This clonotype was sampled from a woman aged 25 to 45 who had recovered from COVID-19. The sequence in DNA is TGCGCCAGCAGCGGCGGGACTAGTAACAACGAGCAGTACTTC. It codes for CASSGGTSNNEQYF.